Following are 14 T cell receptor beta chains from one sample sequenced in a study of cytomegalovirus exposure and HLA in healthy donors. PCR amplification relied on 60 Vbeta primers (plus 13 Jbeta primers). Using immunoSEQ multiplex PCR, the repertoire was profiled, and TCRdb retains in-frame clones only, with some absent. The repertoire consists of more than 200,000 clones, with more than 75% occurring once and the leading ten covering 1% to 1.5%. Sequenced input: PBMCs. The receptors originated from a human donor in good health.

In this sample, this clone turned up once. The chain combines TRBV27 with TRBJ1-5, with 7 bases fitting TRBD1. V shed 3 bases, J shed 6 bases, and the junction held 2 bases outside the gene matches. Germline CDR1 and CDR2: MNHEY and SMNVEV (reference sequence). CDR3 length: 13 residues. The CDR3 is CASSLTGTQPQHF. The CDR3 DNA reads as TGTGCCAGCAGTTTGACAGGGACTCAGCCCCAGCATTTT.

The CDR3 region is CASHWEAGGTEQYF. The DNA of the CDR3 is TGTGCCAGCCACTGGGAGGCGGGAGGGACCGAGCAGTACTTC. The chain links TRBV5-4 to TRBJ2-7; 9 bases agree with TRBD2. CDR3 length: 14 amino acids. The ends lost 7 bases at V and 6 bases at J; junction bases unmatched: 11. Germline values: CDR1 SGHNT, CDR2 YYREEE (reference sequence).

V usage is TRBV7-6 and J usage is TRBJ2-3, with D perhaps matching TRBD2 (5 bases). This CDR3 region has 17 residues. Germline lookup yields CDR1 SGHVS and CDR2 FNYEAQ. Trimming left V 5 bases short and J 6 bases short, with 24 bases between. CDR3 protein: CASSPLGGRPDTDTQYF. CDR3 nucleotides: TGTGCCAGCAGCCCGTTAGGTGGGAGACCAGATACGGATACGCAGTATTTT.

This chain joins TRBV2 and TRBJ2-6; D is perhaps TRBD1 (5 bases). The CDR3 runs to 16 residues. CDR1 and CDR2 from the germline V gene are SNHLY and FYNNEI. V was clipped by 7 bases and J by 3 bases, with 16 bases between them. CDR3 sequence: CASNAPRRDGANVLTF. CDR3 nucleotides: TGTGCCAGCAACGCCCCCCGCAGGGATGGGGCCAACGTCCTGACTTTC. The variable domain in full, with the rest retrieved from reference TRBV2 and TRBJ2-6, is EPEVTQTPSHQVTQMGQEVILRCVPISNHLYFYWYRQILGQKVEFLVSFYNNEISEKSEIFDDQFSVERPDGSNFTLKIRSTKLEDSAMYFCASNAPRRDGANVLTFGAGSRLTVL.

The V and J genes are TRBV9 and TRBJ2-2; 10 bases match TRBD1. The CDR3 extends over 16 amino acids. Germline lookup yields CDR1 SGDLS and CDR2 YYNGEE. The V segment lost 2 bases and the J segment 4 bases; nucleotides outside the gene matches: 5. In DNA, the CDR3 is TGTGCCAGCAGCGTGACAGGGGGCGGAGTCACCGGGGAGCTGTTTTTT. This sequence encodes CASSVTGGGVTGELFF. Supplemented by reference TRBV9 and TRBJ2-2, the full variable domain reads DSGVTQTPKHLITATGQRVTLRCSPRSGDLSVYWYQQSLDQGLQFLIQYYNGEERAKGNILERFSAQQFPDLHSELNLSSLELGDSALYFCASSVTGGGVTGELFFGEGSRLTVL.

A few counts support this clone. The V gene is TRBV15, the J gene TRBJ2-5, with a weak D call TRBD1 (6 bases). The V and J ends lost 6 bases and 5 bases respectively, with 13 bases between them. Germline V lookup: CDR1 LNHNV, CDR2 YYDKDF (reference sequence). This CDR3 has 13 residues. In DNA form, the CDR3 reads TGTGCCACCAGGGGGGCTCCTGGGGAGACCCAGTACTTC. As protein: CATRGAPGETQYF.

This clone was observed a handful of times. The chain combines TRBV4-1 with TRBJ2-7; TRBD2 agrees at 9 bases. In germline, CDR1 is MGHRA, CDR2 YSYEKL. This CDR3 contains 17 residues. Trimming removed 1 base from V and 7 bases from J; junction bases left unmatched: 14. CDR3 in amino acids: CASSQGGLAPLKGEQYF. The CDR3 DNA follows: TGCGCCAGCAGCCAAGGAGGACTAGCGCCCTTAAAGGGGGAGCAGTACTTC.

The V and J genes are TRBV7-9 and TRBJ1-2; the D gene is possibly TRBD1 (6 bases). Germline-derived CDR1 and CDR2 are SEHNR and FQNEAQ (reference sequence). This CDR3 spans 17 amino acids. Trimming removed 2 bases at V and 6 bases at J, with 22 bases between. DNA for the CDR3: TGTGCCAGCAGCTTACAGTCTCCTAGCGGGGGCAAGGATGGCTACACCTTC. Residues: CASSLQSPSGGKDGYTF.

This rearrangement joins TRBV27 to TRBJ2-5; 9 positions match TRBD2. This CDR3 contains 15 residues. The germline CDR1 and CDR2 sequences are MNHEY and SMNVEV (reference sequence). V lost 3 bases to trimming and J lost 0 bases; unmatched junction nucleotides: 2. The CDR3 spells CASSLRLADQETQYF. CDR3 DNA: TGTGCCAGCAGTTTGAGACTAGCGGACCAAGAGACCCAGTACTTC.

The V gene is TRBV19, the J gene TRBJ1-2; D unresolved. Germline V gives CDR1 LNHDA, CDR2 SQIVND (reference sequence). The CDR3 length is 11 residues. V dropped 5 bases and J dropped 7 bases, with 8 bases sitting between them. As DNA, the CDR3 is TGTGCCAGTAGTGACGAGGTTGGCTACACCTTC. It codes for CASSDEVGYTF. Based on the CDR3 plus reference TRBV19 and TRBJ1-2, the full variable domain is DGGITQSPKYLFRKEGQNVTLSCEQNLNHDAMYWYRQDPGQGLRLIYYSQIVNDFQKGDIAEGYSVSREKKESFPLTVTSAQKNPTAFYLCASSDEVGYTFGSGTRLTVV.

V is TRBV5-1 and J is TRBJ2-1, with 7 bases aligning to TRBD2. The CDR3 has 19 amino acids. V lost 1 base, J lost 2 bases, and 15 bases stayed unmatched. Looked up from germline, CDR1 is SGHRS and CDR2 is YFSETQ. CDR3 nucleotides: TGCGCCAGCAGCTTGAGTCTAGCGGCTATTCGCGGGCCCTACAATGAGCAGTTCTTC. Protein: CASSLSLAAIRGPYNEQFF.

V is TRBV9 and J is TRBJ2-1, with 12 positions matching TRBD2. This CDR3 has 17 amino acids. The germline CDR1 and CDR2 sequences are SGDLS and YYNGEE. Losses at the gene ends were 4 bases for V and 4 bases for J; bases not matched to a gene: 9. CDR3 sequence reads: CASSYPTSGGSYNEQFF. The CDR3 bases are TGTGCCAGCAGCTATCCGACTAGCGGGGGCAGTTACAATGAGCAGTTCTTC.

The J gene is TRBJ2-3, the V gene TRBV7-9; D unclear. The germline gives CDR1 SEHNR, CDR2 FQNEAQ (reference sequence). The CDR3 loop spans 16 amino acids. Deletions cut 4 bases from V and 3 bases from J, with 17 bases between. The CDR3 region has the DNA TGTGCCAGCAGCTCCCTAAGTGCTGAGAGAACAGATACGCAGTATTTT. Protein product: CASSSLSAERTDTQYF.

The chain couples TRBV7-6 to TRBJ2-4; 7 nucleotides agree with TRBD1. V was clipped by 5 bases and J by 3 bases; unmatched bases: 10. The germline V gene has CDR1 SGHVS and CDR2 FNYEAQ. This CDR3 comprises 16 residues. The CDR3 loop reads CASSGTSQGIKNIQYF. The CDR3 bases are TGTGCCAGCAGCGGGACGTCACAGGGGATCAAAAACATTCAGTACTTC.